This is a list of T cell receptor beta chains from one sample in a study of cytomegalovirus exposure and HLA in healthy donors. Using immunoSEQ multiplex PCR, the repertoire was profiled, and TCRdb retains in-frame clones only, with some absent. The table records about 160,000 clones, around 80% of them present only once. What was sequenced was PBMCs. These receptors were collected from a man aged 18 to 30 in good health and CMV-seronegative. Both conserved end residues are part of each CDR3. D genes are given only for firm matches. Clone size is stated in some rows and not others, as once, few, many or a class when expanded.

>TRBJ2-1|TRBD2|.|TRBV5-4
TGTGCCAGCAGCTTGGGGGGGACTAGCGGGAGAAATGAGCAGTTCTTC
CASSLGGTSGRNEQFF
>TRBJ2-7|TRBD2|.|TRBV9
TGTGCCAGCAGCGTAGGGGTCGGCGGGAGCTCCTACGAGCAGTACTTC
CASSVGVGGSSYEQYF
>TRBJ2-3|TRBD2|.|TRBV7-2
TGTGCCAGCAGCTTAGGAGCAAGCGGGGAAGCTAGCACAGATACGCAGTATTTT
CASSLGASGEASTDTQYF
>TRBJ1-1|.|.|TRBV5-4
TGTGCCAGCAGCTTGGGGGGAATCTTAAGGGAGGACACTGAAGCTTTCTTT
CASSLGGILREDTEAFF
>TRBJ2-3|.|.|TRBV2
TGTGCCAGCAGCGTCGGCGGAGATACGCAGTATTTT
CASSVGGDTQYF
>TRBJ2-1|TRBD2|.|TRBV10-3
TGTGCCATCAGTGGGGGGACTAGCGGTAGGGATGAGCAGTTCTTC
CAISGGTSGRDEQFF
>TRBJ2-1|.|once|TRBV4-3
TGCGCCAGCAGCCAAGATACGGGGGCGGGAGTCCATGAGCAGTTCTTC
CASSQDTGAGVHEQFF
>TRBJ2-2|.|.|TRBV19
TGTGCCAGTAGTACGATGGGCCTTAAGTGGGAGAGGACCGGGGAGCTGTTTTTT
CASSTMGLKWERTGELFF
>TRBJ2-7|.|.|TRBV28
TGTGCCAGCCTGCAGGGCAATTCCTACGAGCAGTACTTC
CASLQGNSYEQYF
>TRBJ1-1|.|.|TRBV7-2
TGTGCCAGCAGCTTAGGGGCGGGGACGAACACTGAAGCTTTCTTT
CASSLGAGTNTEAFF
>TRBJ1-5|.|.|TRBV13
TGTGCCAGCAGCTTATTTCGCGAGAGCAATCAGCCCCAGCATTTT
CASSLFRESNQPQHF
>TRBJ1-4|.|.|TRBV20-1
TGCAGTGCCGCCGCAAACGGGAAACTGTTTTTT
CSAAANGKLFF
>TRBJ2-4|TRBD2|.|TRBV9
TGTGCCAGCAGCCCTACCTCGGGCGGGAGGACGGCCAAAAACATTCAGTACTTC
CASSPTSGGRTAKNIQYF
>TRBJ1-1|.|.|TRBV11-2
TGTGCCAGCAGCTTAGATCCTTTGAACACTGAAGCTTTCTTT
CASSLDPLNTEAFF
>TRBJ2-2|TRBD1|.|TRBV7-9
TGTGCCAGCAGCCCCCTCTTAGGACAGGGATGGAACACCGGGGAGCTGTTTTTT
CASSPLLGQGWNTGELFF
>TRBJ1-2|TRBD1|.|TRBV9
TGTGCCAGCAGCGTAGGGGACAGTGGTTATGGCTACACCTTC
CASSVGDSGYGYTF
>TRBJ2-5|TRBD1|.|TRBV19
TGTGCCAGGACGGGACAGGGGCGGGTGACCCAGTACTTC
CARTGQGRVTQYF
>TRBJ1-2|.|.|TRBV7-9
TGTGCCAGCAGCCCCCCAGGGCTAGGTGGCTACACCTTC
CASSPPGLGGYTF
>TRBJ2-6|TRBD1|once|TRBV9
TGTGCCAGCAGCGTAGCCTCGGGGCAGGGGGACGAGGCCAACGTCCTGACTTTC
CASSVASGQGDEANVLTF
>TRBJ2-1|.|.|TRBV23-1
TGCGCCAGCAGTCAAAGAGGTGTAGGCGGGAAACAGTTCTTC
CASSQRGVGGKQFF
>TRBJ1-1|.|once|TRBV6-5
TGTGCCAGCAGAACAGGTTTTACTGAAGCTTTCTTT
CASRTGFTEAFF
>TRBJ2-7|.|.|TRBV2
TGTGCCAGCCGCATCGTGGCGGGGCCGGGAGAGCAGTACTTC
CASRIVAGPGEQYF
>TRBJ2-5|.|.|TRBV29-1
TGCAGCGTTGCCGGGAACCAAGAGACCCAGTACTTC
CSVAGNQETQYF
>TRBJ2-5|.|.|TRBV6-1
TGTGCCAGCAGTGAAGCGCAGGGGGGAGAGACCCAGTACTTC
CASSEAQGGETQYF